Below are 16 T cell receptor beta chains sequenced from a single sample in a study of cytomegalovirus exposure and HLA in healthy donors. With 60 Vbeta and 13 Jbeta primers, the PCR was carried out. The assay was immunoSEQ multiplex PCR, and TCRdb's table has in-frame clones only and misses some. The sample lists under 200,000 clones; approximately 72% were seen once. Sequencing input: PBMCs. The receptors derive from a man aged 18-30 years in good health and CMV-seronegative.

The chain uses TRBV19 and TRBJ2-1; no clear D gene. CDR3 length: 15 residues. Trimming removed 1 base from V and 0 bases from J, with 7 bases in between. Germline V gene lookup returns CDR1 LNHDA and CDR2 SQIVND (reference sequence). The CDR3 DNA sequence: TGTGCCAGTAGTATAGCGCTGAGCTCCTACAATGAGCAGTTCTTC. It translates to CASSIALSSYNEQFF. Full variable domain (rest looked up from reference TRBV19 and TRBJ2-1): DGGITQSPKYLFRKEGQNVTLSCEQNLNHDAMYWYRQDPGQGLRLIYYSQIVNDFQKGDIAEGYSVSREKKESFPLTVTSAQKNPTAFYLCASSIALSSYNEQFFGPGTRLTVL.

The chain couples TRBV9 to TRBJ2-1, with D possibly TRBD2 on 6 matching bases. Trimming pared 3 bases from V and 7 bases from J, leaving 14 bases between. The germline CDR1 and CDR2 sequences are SGDLS and YYNGEE. CDR3 length: 14 residues. CDR3 loop: CASSDSTEGNEQFF. DNA for the CDR3: TGTGCCAGCAGCGATTCCACGGAGGGGAATGAGCAGTTCTTC.

The chain is built from TRBV5-1 and TRBJ2-7, with D unresolved. The CDR3 has 11 residues. The V gene lost 2 bases and the J gene lost 6 bases, with 6 bases spanning the gap. Germline CDR1 reads SGHRS; CDR2 reads YFSETQ. In nucleotides, the CDR3 is TGCGCCAGCAGCTTAAGCTCCGAGCAGTACTTC. This sequence encodes CASSLSSEQYF.

The rearrangement joins TRBV19 to TRBJ2-3; 9 nucleotides align to TRBD1. Germline CDR1 is LNHDA and CDR2 is SQIVND (reference sequence). The CDR3 extends over 15 amino acids. Trimming removed 7 bases from V and 3 bases from J; junction bases left unmatched: 8. This chain's CDR3 is CASIPGQGVTDTQYF. The DNA for the CDR3 is TGTGCCAGTATTCCGGGACAGGGAGTGACAGATACGCAGTATTTT.

This clone was observed a handful of times. This chain links TRBV19 with TRBJ1-3; D possibly corresponds to TRBD1 (6 bases). V lost 5 bases, J lost 1 base, and 9 bases lay in between. The germline CDR1 and CDR2 sequences are LNHDA and SQIVND (reference sequence). The CDR3 is 14 amino acids. The CDR3 coding sequence is TGTGCCAGTAGTTTTACAGGGTCTGGAAACACCATATATTTT. It is translated as CASSFTGSGNTIYF.

The chain has TRBV9 and TRBJ2-3; 10 nucleotides align to TRBD1. J lost 5 bases, V lost 3 bases, and 9 bases had no gene match. The CDR3 is made up of 16 amino acids. The V gene's germline CDR1 is SGDLS and CDR2 YYNGEE. For the CDR3, the DNA is TGTGCCAGCAGCGCCTCCGGGACAGGGGTGGGAGATACGCAGTATTTT. Amino acid sequence: CASSASGTGVGDTQYF.

J is TRBJ1-2 and V is TRBV19; D gene unclear. The CDR3 totals 13 residues. Trimming pared 5 bases from V and 4 bases from J, leaving 11 bases between. Per germline, CDR1 LNHDA and CDR2 SQIVND (reference sequence). The CDR3 spells CASSVREVYGYTF. Here the CDR3 DNA reads TGTGCCAGTAGTGTGCGGGAGGTCTATGGCTACACCTTC.

V usage is TRBV18 and J usage is TRBJ2-7, with unresolved D. Trimming removed 6 bases at V and 4 bases at J, with 10 bases between. Germline values: CDR1 KGHSH, CDR2 LQKENI. This CDR3 region has 12 residues. The CDR3 sequence is CASSPGVYEQYF. CDR3 sequence (DNA): TGTGCCAGCTCCCCGGGTGTTTACGAGCAGTACTTC.

The gene calls are TRBV2 and TRBJ1-1, with D hard to call. The ends were cut back, 6 bases at V and 4 bases at J, with 15 bases in the middle. CDR1 is SNHLY, CDR2 FYNNEI, per germline. The CDR3 runs 14 residues. The CDR3 spells CASRVGLYGTEAFF. The CDR3 coding sequence is TGTGCCAGCAGGGTAGGACTGTATGGCACTGAAGCTTTCTTT.

The chain links TRBV4-1 to TRBJ2-5; unclear D gene. The better agreement between TRBJ2-7 and the DNA end casts doubt on the J call. The germline V gene encodes CDR1 MGHRA and CDR2 YSYEKL. There are 14 residues in the CDR3. The CDR3 nucleotides read TGCGCCAGCAGCCCCGCTCTTCCCTCCTACGAGCAGTACTTC. This encodes CASSPALPSYEQYF.

This rearrangement joins TRBV28 to TRBJ1-2; D is perhaps TRBD1 (5 bases). CDR3 length: 12 residues. V lost 7 bases to trimming and J lost 7 bases, with 13 bases between them. Germline CDR1 MDHEN, CDR2 SYDVKM. CDR3 sequence (DNA): TGTGCCAGCACCCCCGGAGGGGCTGGCTACACCTTC. Translation gives CASTPGGAGYTF.

The chain is built from TRBV27 and TRBJ1-5, with D unclear. Per germline, CDR1 MNHEY and CDR2 SMNVEV (reference sequence). The V end lost 2 bases, the J end lost 7 bases, and 12 bases lay between the germline ends. This CDR3 has 14 amino acids. The CDR3 reads CASSLDGFGQPQHF. The CDR3 region has the DNA TGTGCCAGCAGTTTAGACGGGTTCGGGCAGCCCCAGCATTTT.

V usage is TRBV9 and J usage is TRBJ2-5; 7 nucleotides agree with TRBD1. The CDR3 consists of 18 residues. The germline V gene encodes CDR1 SGDLS and CDR2 YYNGEE. Trimming took 3 bases from V and 0 from J; bases not matched to a gene: 14. The CDR3 reads CASSASGGTASYQETQYF. As DNA, the CDR3 is TGTGCCAGCAGCGCCTCAGGGGGAACAGCCTCGTACCAAGAGACCCAGTACTTC.

The V and J genes are TRBV7-2 and TRBJ1-5; tentative D call: TRBD1 (6 bases). Deletions cut 6 bases from V and 3 bases from J, with 15 bases between. This CDR3 has 15 residues. Looked up from germline, CDR1 is SGHTA and CDR2 is FQGNSA. The CDR3 protein is CASSQTGEPNQPQHF. The CDR3 bases are TGTGCCAGCAGTCAGACAGGTGAGCCCAATCAGCCCCAGCATTTT.

The rearrangement joins TRBV11-2 to TRBJ1-2, with D perhaps TRBD1 (5 bases). The CDR3 is made up of 13 amino acids. Trimming left V 4 bases short and J 1 base short, with 7 bases between. CDR1 is SGHAT, CDR2 FQNNGV, per germline. CDR3 nucleotide sequence: TGTGCCAGCAGCTCGGGGGATAACTATGGCTACACCTTC. Translation: CASSSGDNYGYTF.

The rearrangement joins TRBV7-2 to TRBJ2-7; the D gene is possibly TRBD1 (6 bases). Between the trimmed V and J ends, which lost 5 bases and 4 bases, there was a span of 12 bases. The germline V gene encodes CDR1 SGHTA and CDR2 FQGNSA. The CDR3 totals 13 residues. This CDR3 reads CASSGTTGYEQYF. CDR3 coding DNA: TGTGCCAGCAGCGGTACCACAGGGTACGAGCAGTACTTC. Together with reference TRBV7-2 and TRBJ2-7, the CDR3 gives the full variable domain: GAGVSQSPSNKVTEKGKDVELRCDPISGHTALYWYRQSLGQGLEFLIYFQGNSAPDKSGLPSDRFSAERTGGSVSTLTIQRTQQEDSAVYLCASSGTTGYEQYFGPGTRLTVT.